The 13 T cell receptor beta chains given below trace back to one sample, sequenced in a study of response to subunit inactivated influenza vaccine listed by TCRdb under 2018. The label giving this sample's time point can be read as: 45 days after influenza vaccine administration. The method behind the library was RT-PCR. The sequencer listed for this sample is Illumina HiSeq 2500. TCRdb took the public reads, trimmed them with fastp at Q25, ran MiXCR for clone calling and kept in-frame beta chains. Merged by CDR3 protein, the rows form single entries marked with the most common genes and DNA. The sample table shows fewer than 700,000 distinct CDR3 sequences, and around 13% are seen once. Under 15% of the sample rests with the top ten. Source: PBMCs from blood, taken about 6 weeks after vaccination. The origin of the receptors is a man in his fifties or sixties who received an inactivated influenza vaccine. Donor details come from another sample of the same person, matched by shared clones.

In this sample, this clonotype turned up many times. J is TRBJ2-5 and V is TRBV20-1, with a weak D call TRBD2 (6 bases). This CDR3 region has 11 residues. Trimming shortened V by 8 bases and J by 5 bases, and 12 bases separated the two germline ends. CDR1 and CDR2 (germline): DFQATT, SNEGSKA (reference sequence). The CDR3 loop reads CSRRAGETQYF. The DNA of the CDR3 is TGCAGTCGGAGGGCGGGTGAGACCCAGTACTTC.

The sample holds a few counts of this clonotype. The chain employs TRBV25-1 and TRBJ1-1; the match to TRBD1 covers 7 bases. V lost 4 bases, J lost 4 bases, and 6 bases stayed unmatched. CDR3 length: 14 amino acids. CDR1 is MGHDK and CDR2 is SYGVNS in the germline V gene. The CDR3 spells CASSGQGLSTEAFF. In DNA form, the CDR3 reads TGTGCCAGCAGTGGACAGGGCTTGAGCACTGAAGCTTTCTTT.

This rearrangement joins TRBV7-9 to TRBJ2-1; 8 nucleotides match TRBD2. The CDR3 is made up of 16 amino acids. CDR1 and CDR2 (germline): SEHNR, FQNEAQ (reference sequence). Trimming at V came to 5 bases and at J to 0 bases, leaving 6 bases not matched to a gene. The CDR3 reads CASSPRTSHSYNEQFF. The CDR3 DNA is TGTGCCAGCAGCCCGCGGACTAGCCACTCCTACAATGAGCAGTTCTTC.

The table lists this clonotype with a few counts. Here the CDR3 DNA reads TGTGCCATCAGGGGTACGGAGACCCAGTACTTC. Its translation is CAIRGTETQYF. The rearrangement links TRBV10-3 to TRBJ2-5, with D unresolved. Germline V CDR1 and CDR2: ENHRY, SYGVKD. This CDR3 is built from 11 residues. Trimming removed 6 bases from V and 5 bases from J, with 7 bases in between.

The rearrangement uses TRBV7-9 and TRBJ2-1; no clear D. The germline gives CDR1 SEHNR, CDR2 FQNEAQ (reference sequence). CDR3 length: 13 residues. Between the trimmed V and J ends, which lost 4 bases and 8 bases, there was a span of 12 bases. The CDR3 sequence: CASSSPLEDEQFF. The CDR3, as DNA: TGTGCCAGCAGCTCCCCCCTAGAGGATGAGCAGTTCTTC.

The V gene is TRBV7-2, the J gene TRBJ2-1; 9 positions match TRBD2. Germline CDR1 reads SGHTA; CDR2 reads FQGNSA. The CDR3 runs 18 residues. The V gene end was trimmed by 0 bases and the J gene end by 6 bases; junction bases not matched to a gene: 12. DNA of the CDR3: TGTGCCAGCAGCTTAGCCGGGACTAGCTGGTTAGTGGGCAATGAGCAGTTCTTC. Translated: CASSLAGTSWLVGNEQFF.

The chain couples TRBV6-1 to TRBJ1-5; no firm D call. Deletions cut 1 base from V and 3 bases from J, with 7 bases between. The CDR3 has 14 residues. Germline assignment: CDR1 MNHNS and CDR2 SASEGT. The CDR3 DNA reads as TGTGCCAGCAGTGAAGGGTCCATCAATCAGCCCCAGCATTTT. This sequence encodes CASSEGSINQPQHF.

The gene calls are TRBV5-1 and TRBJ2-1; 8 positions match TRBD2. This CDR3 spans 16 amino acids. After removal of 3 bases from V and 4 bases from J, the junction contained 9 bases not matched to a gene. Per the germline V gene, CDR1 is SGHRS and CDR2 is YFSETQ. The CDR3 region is CASSYLQAGGYNEQFF. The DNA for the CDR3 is TGCGCCAGCAGCTATCTGCAGGCGGGGGGATACAATGAGCAGTTCTTC.

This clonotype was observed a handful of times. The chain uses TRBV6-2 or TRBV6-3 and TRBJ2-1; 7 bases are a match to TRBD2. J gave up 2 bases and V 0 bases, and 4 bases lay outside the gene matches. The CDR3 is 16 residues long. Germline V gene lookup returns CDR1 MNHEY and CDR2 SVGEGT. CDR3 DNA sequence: TGTGCCAGCAGTTACTCGGCGGGAGCTCCCTACAATGAGCAGTTCTTC. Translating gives CASSYSAGAPYNEQFF.

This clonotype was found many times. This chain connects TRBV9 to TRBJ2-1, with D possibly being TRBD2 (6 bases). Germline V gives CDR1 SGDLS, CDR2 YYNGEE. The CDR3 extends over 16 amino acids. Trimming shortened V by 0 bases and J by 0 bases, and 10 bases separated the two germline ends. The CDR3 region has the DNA TGTGCCAGCAGCGTAGGGCTCGGGAGCTCCTACAATGAGCAGTTCTTC. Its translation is CASSVGLGSSYNEQFF.

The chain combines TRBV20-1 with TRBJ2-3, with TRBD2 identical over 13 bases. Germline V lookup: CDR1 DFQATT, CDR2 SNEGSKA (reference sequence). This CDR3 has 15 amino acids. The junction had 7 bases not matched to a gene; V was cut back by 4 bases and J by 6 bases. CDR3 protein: CSATWTSGGPDTQYF. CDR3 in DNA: TGCAGTGCTACCTGGACTAGCGGGGGCCCCGATACGCAGTATTTT.

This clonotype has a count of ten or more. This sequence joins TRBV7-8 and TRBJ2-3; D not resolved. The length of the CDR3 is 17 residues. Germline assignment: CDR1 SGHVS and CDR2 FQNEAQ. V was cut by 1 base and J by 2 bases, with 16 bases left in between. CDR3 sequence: CASSLVPPGSATDTQYF. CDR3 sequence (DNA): TGTGCCAGCAGCTTAGTCCCCCCCGGGTCCGCCACAGATACGCAGTATTTT.

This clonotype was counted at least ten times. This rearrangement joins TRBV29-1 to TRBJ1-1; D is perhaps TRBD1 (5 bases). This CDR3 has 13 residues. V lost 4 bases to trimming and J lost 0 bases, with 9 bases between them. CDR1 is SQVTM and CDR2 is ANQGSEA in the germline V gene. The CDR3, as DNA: TGCAGCGTTGGGGACCGGATGAACACTGAAGCTTTCTTT. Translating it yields CSVGDRMNTEAFF.